The T cell receptor (beta chain) under discussion was sequenced for a study of blood T cells in healthy people across ages. Primers used in a second PCR of roughly 7 to 12 cycles were a sample-barcoded 5' primer and a J-beta primer mix. TCRdb re-called the 5' RACE reads with MiXCR, one entry per CDR3 protein. The repertoire holds some 1.6 million distinct CDR3 sequences, with 34% as singletons. This clonotype occurred a few times. In germline, CDR1 is SGHAT, CDR2 FQDESV (reference sequence). The V gene end was trimmed by 0 bases and the J gene end by 5 bases; junction bases not matched to a gene: 5. The CDR3 runs 16 residues.

The sequenced material came from blood. The chain joins TRBV11-1 to TRBJ2-7; 12 bases are shared with TRBD2. The sequence was obtained from a woman aged 25-40 years in good health. The CDR3 nucleotides read TGTGCCAGCAGCTTAGCGATCTCTAGCGGGAGGGACGAGCAGTACTTC. This translates into CASSLAISSGRDEQYF.